This T cell receptor (beta chain) was captured by sequencing in a study of cytomegalovirus exposure and HLA in healthy donors. The study, taken as a whole, reports: The study reported that TCR beta sequences accurately predicted HLA-A and HLA-B alleles in most subjects.

Amplification used 60 Vbeta primers and 13 Jbeta primers. Method: immunoSEQ multiplex PCR; TCRdb's copy keeps in-frame clones and lacks some. The table lists around 150,000 clones, roughly 79% of them singletons, with roughly 10% in the top ten. This clone was observed a few times. The antigen is unknown. This TCR was sampled from a man aged 18-30 years in good health and CMV-seropositive. The sample taken for sequencing was PBMCs.

CDR3 sequence (DNA): TGTGCCAGCAGTGAATCGGTCGGGGTCCGAGGGTACTTC. Residues: CASSESVGVRGYF. The chain couples TRBV6-1 to TRBJ2-7; D is perhaps TRBD2 (5 bases). This CDR3 is built from 13 residues. Trimming took off 2 bases at V and 12 bases at J, with 17 bases between the two ends. From germline, CDR1 is MNHNS and CDR2 SASEGT.